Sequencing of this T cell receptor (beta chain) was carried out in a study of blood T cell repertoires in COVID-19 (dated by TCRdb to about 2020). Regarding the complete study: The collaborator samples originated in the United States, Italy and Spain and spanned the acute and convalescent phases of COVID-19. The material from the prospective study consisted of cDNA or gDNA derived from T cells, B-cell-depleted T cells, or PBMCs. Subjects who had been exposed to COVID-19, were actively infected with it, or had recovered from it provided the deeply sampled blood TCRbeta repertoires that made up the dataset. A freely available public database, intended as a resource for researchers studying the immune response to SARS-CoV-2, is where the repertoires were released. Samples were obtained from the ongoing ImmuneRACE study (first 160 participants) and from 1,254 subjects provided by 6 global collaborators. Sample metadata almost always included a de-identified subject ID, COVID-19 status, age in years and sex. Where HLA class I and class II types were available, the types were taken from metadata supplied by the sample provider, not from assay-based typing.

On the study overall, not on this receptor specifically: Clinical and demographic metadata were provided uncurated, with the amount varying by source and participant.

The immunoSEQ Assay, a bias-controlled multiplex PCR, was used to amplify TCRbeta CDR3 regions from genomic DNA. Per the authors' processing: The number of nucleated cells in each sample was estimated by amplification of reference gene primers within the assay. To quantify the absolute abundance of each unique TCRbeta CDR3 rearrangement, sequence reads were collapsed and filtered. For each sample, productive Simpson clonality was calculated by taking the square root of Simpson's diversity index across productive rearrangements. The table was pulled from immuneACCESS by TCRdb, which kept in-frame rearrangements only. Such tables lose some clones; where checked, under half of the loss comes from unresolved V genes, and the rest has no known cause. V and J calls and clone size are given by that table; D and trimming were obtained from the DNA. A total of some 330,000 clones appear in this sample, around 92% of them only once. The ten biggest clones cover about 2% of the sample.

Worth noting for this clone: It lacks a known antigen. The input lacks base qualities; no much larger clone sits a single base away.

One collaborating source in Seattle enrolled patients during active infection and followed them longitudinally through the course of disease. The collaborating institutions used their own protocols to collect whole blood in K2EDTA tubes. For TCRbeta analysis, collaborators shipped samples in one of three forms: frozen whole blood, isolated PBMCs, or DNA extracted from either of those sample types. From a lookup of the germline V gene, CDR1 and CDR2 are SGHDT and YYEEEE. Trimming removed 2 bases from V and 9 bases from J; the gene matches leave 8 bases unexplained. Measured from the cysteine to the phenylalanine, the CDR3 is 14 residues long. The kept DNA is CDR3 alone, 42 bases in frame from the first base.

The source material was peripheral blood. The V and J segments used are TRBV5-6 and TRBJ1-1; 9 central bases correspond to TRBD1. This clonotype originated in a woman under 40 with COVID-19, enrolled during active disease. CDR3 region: CASSFRDRGTQAFF. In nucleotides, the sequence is TGTGCCAGCAGCTTCAGAGACAGGGGGACCCAAGCTTTCTTT. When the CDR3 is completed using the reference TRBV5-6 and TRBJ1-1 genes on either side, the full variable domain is DAGVTQSPTHLIKTRGQQVTLRCSPKSGHDTVSWYQQALGQGPQFIFQYYEEEERQRGNFPDRFSGHQFPNYSSELNVNALLLGDSALYLCASSFRDRGTQAFFGQGTRLTVV.